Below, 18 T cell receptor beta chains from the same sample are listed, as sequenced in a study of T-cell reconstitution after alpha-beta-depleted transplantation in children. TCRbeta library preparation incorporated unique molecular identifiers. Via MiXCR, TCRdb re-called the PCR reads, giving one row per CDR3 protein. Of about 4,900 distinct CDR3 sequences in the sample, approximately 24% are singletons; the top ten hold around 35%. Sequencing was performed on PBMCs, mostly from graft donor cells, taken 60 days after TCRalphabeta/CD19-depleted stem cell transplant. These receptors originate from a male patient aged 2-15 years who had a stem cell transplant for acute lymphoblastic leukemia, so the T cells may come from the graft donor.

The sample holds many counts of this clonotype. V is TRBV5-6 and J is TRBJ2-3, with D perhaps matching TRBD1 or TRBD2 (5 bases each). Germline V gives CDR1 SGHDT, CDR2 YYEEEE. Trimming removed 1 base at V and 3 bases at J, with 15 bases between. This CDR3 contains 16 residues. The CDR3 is CASSLWGIWTTDTQYF. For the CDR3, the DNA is TGTGCCAGCAGCTTGTGGGGGATTTGGACTACAGATACGCAGTATTTT.

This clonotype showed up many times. CDR3 in DNA: TGTGCCAGCAGTTTACGGGGGGCGGGTTTTTATGGCTACACCTTC. Translation: CASSLRGAGFYGYTF. The chain recombines TRBV12-3 or TRBV12-4 with TRBJ1-2, with D perhaps TRBD1 (6 bases). V was clipped by 2 bases and J by 5 bases, with 15 bases between them. The CDR3 consists of 15 residues.

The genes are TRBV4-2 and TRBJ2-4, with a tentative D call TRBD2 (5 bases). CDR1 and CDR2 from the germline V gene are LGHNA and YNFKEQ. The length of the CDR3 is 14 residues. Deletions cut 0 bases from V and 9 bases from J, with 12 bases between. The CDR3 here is CASSQDLRDSIQYF. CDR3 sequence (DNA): TGTGCCAGCAGCCAAGATCTGAGGGATTCCATTCAGTACTTC.

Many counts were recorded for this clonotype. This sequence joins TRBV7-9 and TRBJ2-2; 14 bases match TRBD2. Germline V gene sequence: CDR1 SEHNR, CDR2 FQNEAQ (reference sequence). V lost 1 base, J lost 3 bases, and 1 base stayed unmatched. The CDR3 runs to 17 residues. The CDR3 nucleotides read TGTGCCAGCAGCTTAGGACTAGCGGGAGGGGACACCGGGGAGCTGTTTTTT. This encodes CASSLGLAGGDTGELFF.

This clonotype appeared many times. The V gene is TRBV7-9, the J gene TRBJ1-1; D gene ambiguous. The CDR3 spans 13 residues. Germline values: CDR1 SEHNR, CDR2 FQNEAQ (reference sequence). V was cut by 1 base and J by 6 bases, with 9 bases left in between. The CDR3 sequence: CASSLGAGAEAFF. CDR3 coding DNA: TGTGCCAGCAGCTTAGGGGCGGGCGCTGAAGCTTTCTTT.

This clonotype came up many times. The DNA of the CDR3 is TGTGCCAGCAGTGAAAGGCGGGACGGTACCATCGAGCAGTACTTC. It yields the protein CASSERRDGTIEQYF. The chain couples TRBV6-1 to TRBJ2-7; D might be TRBD2 (6 bases). The CDR3 has 15 residues. CDR1 is MNHNS and CDR2 is SASEGT in the germline V gene. The V and J ends lost 2 bases and 6 bases respectively, with 17 bases between them.

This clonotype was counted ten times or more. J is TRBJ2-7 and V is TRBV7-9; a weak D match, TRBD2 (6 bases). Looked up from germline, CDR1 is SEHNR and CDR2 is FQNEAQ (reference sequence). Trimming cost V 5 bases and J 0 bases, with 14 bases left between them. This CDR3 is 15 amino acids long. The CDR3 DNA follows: TGTGCCAGCAGCCTCAGCGGGTTGCCCTCCTACGAGCAGTACTTC. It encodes CASSLSGLPSYEQYF.

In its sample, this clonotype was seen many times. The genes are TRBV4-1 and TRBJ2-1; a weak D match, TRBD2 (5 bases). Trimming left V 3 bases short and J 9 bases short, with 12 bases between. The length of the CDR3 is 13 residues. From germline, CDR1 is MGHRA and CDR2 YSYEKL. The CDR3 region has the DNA TGCGCCAGCAGCCAGAGGGAAGCTGTTGAGCAGTTCTTC. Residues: CASSQREAVEQFF.

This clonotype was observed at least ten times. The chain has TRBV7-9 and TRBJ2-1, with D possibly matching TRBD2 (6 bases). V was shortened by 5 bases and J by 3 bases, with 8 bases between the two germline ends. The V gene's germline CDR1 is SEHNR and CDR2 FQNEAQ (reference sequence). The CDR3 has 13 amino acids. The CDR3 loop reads CASSPGVYNEQFF. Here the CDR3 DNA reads TGTGCCAGCAGCCCGGGAGTCTACAATGAGCAGTTCTTC.

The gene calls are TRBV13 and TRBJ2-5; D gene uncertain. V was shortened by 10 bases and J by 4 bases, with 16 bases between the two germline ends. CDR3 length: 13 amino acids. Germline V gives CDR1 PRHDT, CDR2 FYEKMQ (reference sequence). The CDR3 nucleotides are TGTGCCATGGGCCCCGGGTGGTTAGAGACCCAGTACTTC. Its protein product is CAMGPGWLETQYF.

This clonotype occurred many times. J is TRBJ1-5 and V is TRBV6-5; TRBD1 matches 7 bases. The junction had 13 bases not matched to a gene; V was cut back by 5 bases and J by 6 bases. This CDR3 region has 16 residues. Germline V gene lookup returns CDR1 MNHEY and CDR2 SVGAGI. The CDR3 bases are TGTGCCAGCAGTCCCGAGGAGGGGGCGAAGGGTCAGCCCCAGCATTTT. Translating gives CASSPEEGAKGQPQHF.

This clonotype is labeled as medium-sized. CDR3 residues: CASSDGGLYEQYF. The CDR3 nucleotides are TGTGCCAGCAGTGACGGGGGCCTCTACGAGCAGTACTTC. The V and J genes are TRBV7-9 and TRBJ2-7; D may match TRBD1 or TRBD2 (6 bases each). The CDR3 sequence is 13 residues long. Trimming left V 6 bases short and J 3 bases short, with 12 bases between. In germline, CDR1 is SEHNR, CDR2 FQNEAQ (reference sequence). Complete variable domain (other parts from reference TRBV7-9 and TRBJ2-7): DTGVSQNPRHKITKRGQNVTFRCDPISEHNRLYWYRQTLGQGPEFLTYFQNEAQLEKSRLLSDRFSAERPKGSFSTLEIQRTEQGDSAMYLCASSDGGLYEQYFGPGTRLTVT.

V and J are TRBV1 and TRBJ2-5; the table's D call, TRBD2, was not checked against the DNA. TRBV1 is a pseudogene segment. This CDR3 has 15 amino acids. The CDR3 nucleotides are TGTACCAGCAGTGAAGAGGGAGGACGCCAAGAGACCCAGTACTTC. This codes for CTSSEEGGRQETQYF.

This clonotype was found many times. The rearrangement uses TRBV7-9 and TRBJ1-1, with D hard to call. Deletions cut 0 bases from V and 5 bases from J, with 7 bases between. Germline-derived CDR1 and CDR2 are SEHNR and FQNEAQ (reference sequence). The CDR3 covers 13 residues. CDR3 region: CASSLAAVTEAFF. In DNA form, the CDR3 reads TGTGCCAGCAGCTTAGCGGCTGTGACTGAAGCTTTCTTT.

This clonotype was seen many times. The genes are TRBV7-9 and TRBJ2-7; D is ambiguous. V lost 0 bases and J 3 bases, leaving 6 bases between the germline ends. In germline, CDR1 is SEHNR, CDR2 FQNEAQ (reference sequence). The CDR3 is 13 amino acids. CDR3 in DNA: TGTGCCAGCAGCTTAGCTGGCGACTACGAGCAGTACTTC. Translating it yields CASSLAGDYEQYF.

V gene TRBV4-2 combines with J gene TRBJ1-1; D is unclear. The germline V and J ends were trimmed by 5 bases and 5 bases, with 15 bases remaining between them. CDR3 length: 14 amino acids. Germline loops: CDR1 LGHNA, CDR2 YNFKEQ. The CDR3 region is CASSEVEGLTEAFF. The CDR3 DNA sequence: TGTGCCAGCAGCGAGGTGGAAGGGTTGACTGAAGCTTTCTTT.

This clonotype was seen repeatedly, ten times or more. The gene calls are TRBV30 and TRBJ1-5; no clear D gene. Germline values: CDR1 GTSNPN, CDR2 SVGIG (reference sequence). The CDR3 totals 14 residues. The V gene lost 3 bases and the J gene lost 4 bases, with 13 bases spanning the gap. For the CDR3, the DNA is TGTGCCTGGAGCCGGGAGTTAGGGAATCAGCCCCAGCATTTT. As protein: CAWSRELGNQPQHF.

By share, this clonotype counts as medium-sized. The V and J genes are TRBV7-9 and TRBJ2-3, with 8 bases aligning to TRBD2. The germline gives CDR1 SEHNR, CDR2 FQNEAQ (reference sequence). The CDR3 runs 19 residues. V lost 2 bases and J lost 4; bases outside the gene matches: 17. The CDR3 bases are TGTGCCAGCAGCTTACATCGGTGGAGGGCGACTAGCGCCGCAGATACGCAGTATTTT. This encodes CASSLHRWRATSAADTQYF.